The 15 T cell receptor beta chains presented below share a single source sample, sequenced in a study of shared clonotypes between healthy human individuals. TCRdb keeps only in-frame clones here, not all; method: immunoSEQ multiplex PCR. This sample carries millions of clones, around nine tenths of them seen once, and the ten largest clones take around 0.14%. Sequencing used naive CD4+ T cells sorted from blood. As to subset: CD45RA+ positively selected. Receptors were obtained from a man between 18 and 29 years old in good health.

This chain uses TRBV29-1 with TRBJ1-2; D is possibly TRBD1 (6 bases). There are 14 residues in the CDR3. CDR1 is SQVTM and CDR2 is ANQGSEA in the germline V gene. Deletions cut 4 bases from V and 8 bases from J, with 20 bases between. The CDR3 nucleotides read TGCAGCGTTGGTATTGGGGGACAAAAGGGAGGCTACACCTTC. Protein product: CSVGIGGQKGGYTF.

The genes are TRBV7-2 and TRBJ1-1, with D hard to call. Germline CDR1 is SGHTA and CDR2 is FQGNSA. The length of the CDR3 is 13 residues. V lost 6 bases to trimming and J lost 1 base, with 9 bases between them. As DNA, the CDR3 is TGTGCCAGCAGTGATTCAGGGAACACTGAAGCTTTCTTT. It translates to CASSDSGNTEAFF.

The V gene is TRBV27, the J gene TRBJ2-2; D gene ambiguous. V gave up 5 bases and J gave up 0 bases, with 7 bases separating them. The germline V gene has CDR1 MNHEY and CDR2 SMNVEV (reference sequence). The CDR3 contains 14 residues. CDR3 in amino acids: CASSPPSNTGELFF. The CDR3 nucleotides read TGTGCCAGCAGTCCCCCCTCGAACACCGGGGAGCTGTTTTTT.

This chain connects TRBV5-1 to TRBJ2-1, with D possibly TRBD1 on 6 matching bases. Germline CDR1 and CDR2: SGHRS and YFSETQ. Trimming pared 4 bases from V and 0 bases from J, leaving 11 bases between. The CDR3 is made up of 15 amino acids. The CDR3, as DNA: TGCGCCAGCAGCCAGGGGACACTCTCCTACAATGAGCAGTTCTTC. It specifies CASSQGTLSYNEQFF.

V is TRBV7-2 and J is TRBJ1-2; TRBD1 is a possible D gene (6 bases). V was trimmed by 4 bases and J by 3 bases, leaving 18 bases between them. This CDR3 is built from 16 residues. The germline gives CDR1 SGHTA, CDR2 FQGNSA. The CDR3 spells CASSSIQGGADYGYTF. In DNA, the CDR3 is TGTGCCAGCAGCTCGATACAGGGAGGTGCAGACTATGGCTACACCTTC.

The chain has TRBV15 and TRBJ2-2, with D perhaps TRBD1 (7 bases). The CDR3 covers 14 residues. Trimming took 6 bases from V and 3 from J, leaving 11 bases between them. Germline V gene sequence: CDR1 LNHNV, CDR2 YYDKDF (reference sequence). The CDR3, as DNA: TGTGCCACCAGTGCGGGACAGTACACCGGGGAGCTGTTTTTT. It translates to CATSAGQYTGELFF.

DNA of the CDR3: TGCGCCAGCAGCTTGGACGCAGGGACGCCAGATACGCAGTATTTT. Its protein is CASSLDAGTPDTQYF. This chain links TRBV5-1 with TRBJ2-3; perhaps D is TRBD1 or TRBD2 (5 bases each). Trimming took off 0 bases at V and 4 bases at J, with 12 bases between the two ends. Germline values: CDR1 SGHRS, CDR2 YFSETQ. The CDR3 runs 15 residues.

The chain employs TRBV6-6 and TRBJ2-7, with a tentative D call TRBD1 (6 bases). The CDR3 consists of 13 residues. V was shortened by 6 bases and J by 6 bases, with 15 bases between the two germline ends. In germline, CDR1 is MNHNY, CDR2 SVGAGI (reference sequence). CDR3 loop: CASRLRGTREQYF. CDR3 sequence (DNA): TGTGCCAGCAGACTCAGGGGAACACGCGAGCAGTACTTC.

This clone was recorded only once. V gene TRBV6-6 combines with J gene TRBJ2-3; D not certain. V was clipped by 6 bases and J by 7 bases, with 14 bases between them. CDR1 is MNHNY and CDR2 is SVGAGI in the germline V gene (reference sequence). The CDR3 consists of 13 residues. The CDR3 loop reads CASSTLQRNTQYF. The DNA of the CDR3 is TGTGCCAGCAGCACCCTCCAGAGAAATACGCAGTATTTT.

The chain recombines TRBV5-4 with TRBJ1-1, with D tentatively TRBD1 (6 bases). Looked up from germline, CDR1 is SGHNT and CDR2 is YYREEE (reference sequence). V lost 4 bases, J lost 3 bases, and 16 bases lay in between. The CDR3 is made up of 15 amino acids. The CDR3 reads CASSNWVQGYTEAFF. In DNA, the CDR3 is TGTGCCAGCAGCAACTGGGTACAGGGATACACTGAAGCTTTCTTT.

The chain is built from TRBV6-6 and TRBJ1-3; D call uncertain. This CDR3 is 15 amino acids long. Trimming removed 2 bases at V and 1 base at J, with 9 bases between. The germline gives CDR1 MNHNY, CDR2 SVGAGI (reference sequence). The CDR3 sequence: CASSYLPESGNTIYF. CDR3 DNA: TGTGCCAGCAGTTACCTCCCGGAATCTGGAAACACCATATATTTT.

This chain joins TRBV11-1 and TRBJ2-5; no clear D. Germline CDR1 is SGHAT and CDR2 is FQDESV (reference sequence). CDR3 length: 12 residues. The V end was cut by 5 bases, the J end by 5 bases, with 9 bases between. CDR3 amino acids: CASSLSGETQYF. Here the CDR3 DNA reads TGTGCCAGCAGCCTATCTGGGGAGACCCAGTACTTC.

This chain joins TRBV5-1 and TRBJ1-5, with a possible D match to TRBD1 (5 bases). Trimming took off 0 bases at V and 3 bases at J, with 7 bases between the two ends. Germline V gene lookup returns CDR1 SGHRS and CDR2 YFSETQ. CDR3 length equals 14 residues. The CDR3 region is CASSLEGFNQPQHF. For the CDR3, the DNA is TGCGCCAGCAGCTTGGAGGGGTTCAATCAGCCCCAGCATTTT.

The V and J genes are TRBV9 and TRBJ2-5, with 9 positions matching TRBD2. J gave up 5 bases and V 0 bases, and 5 bases lay outside the gene matches. This CDR3 has 15 amino acids. CDR1 is SGDLS and CDR2 is YYNGEE in the germline V gene. DNA of the CDR3: TGTGCCAGCAGCGTAGGTGGCGGGGGGGTGGAGACCCAGTACTTC. As protein: CASSVGGGGVETQYF.

The chain uses TRBV10-1 and TRBJ2-5, with TRBD2 matching 8 bases. Germline V lookup: CDR1 WNHNN, CDR2 SYGVQD (reference sequence). V dropped 2 bases and J dropped 5; count of bases not matched to a gene: 10. The CDR3 sequence is 16 residues long. This CDR3 reads CASSEAPGLGPETQYF. The DNA of the CDR3 is TGCGCCAGCAGTGAGGCACCGGGACTAGGACCGGAGACCCAGTACTTC.